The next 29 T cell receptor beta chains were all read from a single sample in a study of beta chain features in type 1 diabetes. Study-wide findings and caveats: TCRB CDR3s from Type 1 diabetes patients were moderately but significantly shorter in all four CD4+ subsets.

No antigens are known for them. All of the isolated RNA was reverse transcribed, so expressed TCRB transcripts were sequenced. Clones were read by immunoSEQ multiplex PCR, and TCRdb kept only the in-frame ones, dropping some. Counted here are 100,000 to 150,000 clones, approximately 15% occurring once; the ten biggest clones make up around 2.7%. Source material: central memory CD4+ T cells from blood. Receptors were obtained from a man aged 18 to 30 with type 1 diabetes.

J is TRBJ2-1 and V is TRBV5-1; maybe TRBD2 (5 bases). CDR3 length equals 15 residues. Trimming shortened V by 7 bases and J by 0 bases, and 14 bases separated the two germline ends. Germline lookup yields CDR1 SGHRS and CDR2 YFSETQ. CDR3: CASAEGDGSYNEQFF. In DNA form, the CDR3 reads TGCGCCAGCGCCGAGGGCGATGGCTCCTACAATGAGCAGTTCTTC.

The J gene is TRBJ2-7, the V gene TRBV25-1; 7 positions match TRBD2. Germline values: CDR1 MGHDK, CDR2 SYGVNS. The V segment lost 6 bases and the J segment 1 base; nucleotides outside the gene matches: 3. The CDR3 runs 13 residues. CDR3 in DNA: TGTGCCAGCAGCGAGGGAGGGTCCTACGAGCAGTACTTC. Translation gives CASSEGGSYEQYF.

The CDR3: CSVLTDPLAGELFF. In DNA, the CDR3 is TGCAGCGTTTTGACAGACCCTTTGGCTGGGGAGCTGTTTTTT. The V and J genes are TRBV29-1 and TRBJ2-2; TRBD1 is a possible D gene (5 bases). The V gene's germline CDR1 is SQVTM and CDR2 ANQGSEA. This CDR3 region has 14 residues. The ends were cut back, 5 bases at V and 8 bases at J, with 18 bases in the middle.

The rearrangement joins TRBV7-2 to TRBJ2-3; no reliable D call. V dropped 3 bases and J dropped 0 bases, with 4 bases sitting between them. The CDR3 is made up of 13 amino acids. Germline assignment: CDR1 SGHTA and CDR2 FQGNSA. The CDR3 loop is CASSFGSTDTQYF. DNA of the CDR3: TGTGCCAGCAGCTTCGGCAGCACAGATACGCAGTATTTT.

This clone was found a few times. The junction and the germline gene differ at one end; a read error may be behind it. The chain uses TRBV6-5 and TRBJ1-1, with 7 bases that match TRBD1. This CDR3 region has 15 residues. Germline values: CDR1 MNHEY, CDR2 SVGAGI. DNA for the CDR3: TGTGACAGCAGCAACGGACAGACAGGGATTACTGAAGCTTTCTTT. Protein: CDSSNGQTGITEAFF.

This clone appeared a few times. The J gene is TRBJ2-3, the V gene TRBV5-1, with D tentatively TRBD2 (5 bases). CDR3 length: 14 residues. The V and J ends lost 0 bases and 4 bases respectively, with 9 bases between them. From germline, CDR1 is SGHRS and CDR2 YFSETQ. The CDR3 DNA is TGCGCCAGCAGCTTGGGAAGGGAGTCAGATACGCAGTATTTT. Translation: CASSLGRESDTQYF.

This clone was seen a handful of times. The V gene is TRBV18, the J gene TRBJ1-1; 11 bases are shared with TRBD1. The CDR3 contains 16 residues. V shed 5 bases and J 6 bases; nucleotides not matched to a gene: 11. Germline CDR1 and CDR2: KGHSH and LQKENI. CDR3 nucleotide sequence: TGTGCCAGCTCATCGGGACAGGGGGGATTGTGGGCTGAAGCTTTCTTT. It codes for CASSSGQGGLWAEAFF.

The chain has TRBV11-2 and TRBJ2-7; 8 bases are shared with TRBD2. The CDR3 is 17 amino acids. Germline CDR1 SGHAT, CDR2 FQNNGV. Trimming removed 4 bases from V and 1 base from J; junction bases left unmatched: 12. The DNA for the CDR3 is TGTGCCAGCAGCTCCCTCAAGGGACTAGAAGAATCCTACGAGCAGTACTTC. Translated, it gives CASSSLKGLEESYEQYF.

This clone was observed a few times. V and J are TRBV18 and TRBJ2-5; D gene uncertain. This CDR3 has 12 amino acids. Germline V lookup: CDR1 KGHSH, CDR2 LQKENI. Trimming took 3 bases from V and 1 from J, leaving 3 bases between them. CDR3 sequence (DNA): TGTGCCAGCTCACCTGTCCAAGAGACCCAGTACTTC. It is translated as CASSPVQETQYF.

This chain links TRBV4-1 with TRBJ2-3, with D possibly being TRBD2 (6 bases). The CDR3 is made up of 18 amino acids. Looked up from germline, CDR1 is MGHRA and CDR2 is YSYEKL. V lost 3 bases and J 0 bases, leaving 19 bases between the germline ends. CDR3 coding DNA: TGCGCCAGCAGCCAGTCCGTGGAGGGAGAACCTAGCACAGATACGCAGTATTTT. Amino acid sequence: CASSQSVEGEPSTDTQYF.

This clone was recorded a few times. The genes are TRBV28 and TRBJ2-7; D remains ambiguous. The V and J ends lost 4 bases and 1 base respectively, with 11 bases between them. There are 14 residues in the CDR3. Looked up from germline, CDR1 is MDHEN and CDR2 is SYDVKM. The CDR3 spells CASSSSGGSYEQYF. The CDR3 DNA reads TGTGCCAGCAGTTCGTCCGGTGGGTCCTACGAGCAGTACTTC.

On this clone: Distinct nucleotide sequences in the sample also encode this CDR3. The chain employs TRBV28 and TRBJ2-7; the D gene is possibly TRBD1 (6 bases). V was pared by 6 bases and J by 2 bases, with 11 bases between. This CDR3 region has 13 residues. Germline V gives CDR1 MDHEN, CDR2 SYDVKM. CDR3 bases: TGTGCCAGCAGCCCGGGACAAACCTACGAGCAGTACTTC. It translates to CASSPGQTYEQYF.

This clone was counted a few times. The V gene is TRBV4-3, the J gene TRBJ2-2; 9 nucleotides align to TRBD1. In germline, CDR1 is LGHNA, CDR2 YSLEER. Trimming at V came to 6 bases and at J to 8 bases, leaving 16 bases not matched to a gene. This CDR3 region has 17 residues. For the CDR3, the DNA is TGCGCCAGCAGACCTGAATGGGACAGGGTACCCAAGGGGGAGCTGTTTTTT. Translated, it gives CASRPEWDRVPKGELFF.

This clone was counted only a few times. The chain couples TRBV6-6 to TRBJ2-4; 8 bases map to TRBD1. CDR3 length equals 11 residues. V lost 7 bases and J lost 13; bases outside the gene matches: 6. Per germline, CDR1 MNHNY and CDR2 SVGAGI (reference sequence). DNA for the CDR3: TGTGCCAGCACTACGACAGGGGCACAGTACTTC. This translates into CASTTTGAQYF.

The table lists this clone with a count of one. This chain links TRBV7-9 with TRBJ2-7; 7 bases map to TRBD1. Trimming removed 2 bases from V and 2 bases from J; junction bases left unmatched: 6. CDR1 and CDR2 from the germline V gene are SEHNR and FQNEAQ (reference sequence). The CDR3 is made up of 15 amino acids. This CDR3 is CASSLHDRVAYEQYF. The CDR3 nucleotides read TGTGCCAGCAGCTTACACGACAGGGTAGCCTACGAGCAGTACTTC.

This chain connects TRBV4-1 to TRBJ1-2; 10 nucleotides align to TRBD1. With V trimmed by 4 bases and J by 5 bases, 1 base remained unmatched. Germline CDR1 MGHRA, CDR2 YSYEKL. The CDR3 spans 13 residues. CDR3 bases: TGCGCCAGCAGCCCGGACAGGGGGTATGGCTACACCTTC. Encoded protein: CASSPDRGYGYTF.

The CDR3 is CASSVGGGPNSPLHF. In DNA form, the CDR3 reads TGTGCCAGCAGCGTAGGAGGGGGACCTAATTCACCCCTCCACTTT. The chain uses TRBV9 and TRBJ1-6, with D possibly TRBD1 on 6 matching bases. V was clipped by 0 bases and J by 6 bases, with 10 bases between them. The CDR3 sequence is 15 residues long. Germline CDR1 is SGDLS and CDR2 is YYNGEE. The whole variable domain, remainder taken from reference TRBV9 and TRBJ1-6, is DSGVTQTPKHLITATGQRVTLRCSPRSGDLSVYWYQQSLDQGLQFLIQYYNGEERAKGNILERFSAQQFPDLHSELNLSSLELGDSALYFCASSVGGGPNSPLHFGNGTRLTVT.

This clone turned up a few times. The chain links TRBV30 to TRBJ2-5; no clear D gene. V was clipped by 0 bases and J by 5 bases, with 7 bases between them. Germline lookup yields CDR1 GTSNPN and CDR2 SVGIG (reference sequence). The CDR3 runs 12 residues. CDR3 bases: TGTGCCTGGAGTGTACAGAGGGAGACCCAGTACTTC. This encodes CAWSVQRETQYF.

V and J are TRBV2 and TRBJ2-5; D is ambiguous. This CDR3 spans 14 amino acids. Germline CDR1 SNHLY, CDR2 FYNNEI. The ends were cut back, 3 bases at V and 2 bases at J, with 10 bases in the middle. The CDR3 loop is CASSDELIQETQYF. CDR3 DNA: TGTGCCAGCAGTGATGAACTCATACAAGAGACCCAGTACTTC.

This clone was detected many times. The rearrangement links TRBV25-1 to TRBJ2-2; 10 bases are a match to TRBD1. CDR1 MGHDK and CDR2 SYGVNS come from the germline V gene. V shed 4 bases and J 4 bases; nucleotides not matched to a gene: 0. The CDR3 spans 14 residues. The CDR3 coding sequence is TGTGCCAGCAGTGGGACAGGGGGCACCGGGGAGCTGTTTTTT. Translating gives CASSGTGGTGELFF.

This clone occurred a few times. CDR3 sequence: CASSYGTDHFGTEAFF. DNA for the CDR3: TGTGCCAGCAGTTACGGGACAGACCACTTCGGGACTGAAGCTTTCTTT. The gene calls are TRBV6-5 and TRBJ1-1; 7 nucleotides line up with TRBD1. The germline V gene has CDR1 MNHEY and CDR2 SVGAGI. CDR3 length equals 16 residues. Germline trimming cut 2 bases from V and 5 bases from J; bases unmatched to any gene: 11.

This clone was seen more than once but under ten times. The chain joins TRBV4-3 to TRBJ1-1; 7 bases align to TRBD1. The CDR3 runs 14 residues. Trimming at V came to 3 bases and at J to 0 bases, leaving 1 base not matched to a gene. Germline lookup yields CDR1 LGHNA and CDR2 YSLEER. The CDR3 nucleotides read TGCGCCAGCAGCCAGGGACAGATGAACACTGAAGCTTTCTTT. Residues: CASSQGQMNTEAFF.

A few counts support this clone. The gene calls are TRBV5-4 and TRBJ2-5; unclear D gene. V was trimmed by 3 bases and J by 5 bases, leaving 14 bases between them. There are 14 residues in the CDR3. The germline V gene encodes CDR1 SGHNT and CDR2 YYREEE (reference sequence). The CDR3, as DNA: TGTGCCAGCAGCTCCCCTAGTGGGGTGGAGACCCAGTACTTC. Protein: CASSSPSGVETQYF.

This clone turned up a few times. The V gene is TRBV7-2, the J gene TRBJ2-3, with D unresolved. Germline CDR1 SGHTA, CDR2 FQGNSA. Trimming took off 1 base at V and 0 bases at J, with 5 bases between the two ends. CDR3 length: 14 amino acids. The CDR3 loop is CASSLELSTDTQYF. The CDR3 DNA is TGTGCCAGCAGCTTAGAACTGAGCACAGATACGCAGTATTTT.

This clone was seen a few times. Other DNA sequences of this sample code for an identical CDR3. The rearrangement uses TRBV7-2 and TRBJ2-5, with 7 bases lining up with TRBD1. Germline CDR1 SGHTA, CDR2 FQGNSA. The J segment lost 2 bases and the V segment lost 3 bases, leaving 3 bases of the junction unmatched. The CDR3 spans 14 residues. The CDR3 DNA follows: TGTGCCAGCAGCTTTAACAGGGGACAAGAGACCCAGTACTTC. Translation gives CASSFNRGQETQYF.

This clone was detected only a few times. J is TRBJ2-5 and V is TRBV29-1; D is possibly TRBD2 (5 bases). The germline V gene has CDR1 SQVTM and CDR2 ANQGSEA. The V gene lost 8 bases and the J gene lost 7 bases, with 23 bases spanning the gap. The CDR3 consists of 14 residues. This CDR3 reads CSLKTQTGIRTQYF. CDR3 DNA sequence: TGCAGCCTAAAGACTCAAACGGGGATTCGGACCCAGTACTTC.

CDR3 in DNA: TGCGCCAGCAGCTTGGATTCTTCCACGAATAATTCACCCCTCCACTTT. This codes for CASSLDSSTNNSPLHF. V gene TRBV5-1 combines with J gene TRBJ1-6, with D unclear. V gave up 0 bases and J gave up 5 bases, with 12 bases separating them. Germline loops: CDR1 SGHRS, CDR2 YFSETQ. The CDR3 extends over 16 amino acids.

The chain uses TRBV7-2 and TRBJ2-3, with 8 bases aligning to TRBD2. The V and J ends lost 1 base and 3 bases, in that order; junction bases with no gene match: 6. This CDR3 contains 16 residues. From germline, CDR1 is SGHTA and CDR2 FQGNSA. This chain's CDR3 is CASSLGAGGLTDTQYF. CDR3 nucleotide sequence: TGTGCCAGCAGCTTAGGGGCGGGGGGCTTAACAGATACGCAGTATTTT.

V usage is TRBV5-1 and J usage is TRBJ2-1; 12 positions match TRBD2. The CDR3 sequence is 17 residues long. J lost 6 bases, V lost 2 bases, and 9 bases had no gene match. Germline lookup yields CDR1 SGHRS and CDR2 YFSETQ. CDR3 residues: CASSLGLAGGLINEQFF. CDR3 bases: TGCGCCAGCAGCTTAGGGCTAGCGGGAGGGCTGATCAATGAGCAGTTCTTC.